This T cell receptor (beta chain) was sequenced in a study of blood T cell repertoires in COVID-19. Study summary: COVID-19 samples from acute and convalescent phases originated in the United States, Italy and Spain. T cells, B-cell-depleted T cells, or PBMCs supplied cDNA or gDNA.

Authors' processing steps: How many nucleated cells were present was estimated from reference gene primer amplification. TCRdb's table, derived via immunoSEQ multiplex PCR, lists solely in-frame clones and lacks some. V and J calls and clone size follow that table, whereas D and trimming were derived from the DNA. The sample holds about 490,000 clones, approximately 85% seen once. This CDR3 contains 15 residues. The germline CDR1 and CDR2 sequences are SEHNR and FQNEAQ (reference sequence). Trimming took off 2 bases at V and 2 bases at J, with 13 bases between the two ends. The sequence was collected from a human donor in a cohort sampled during active COVID-19. This chain links TRBV7-9 with TRBJ2-7; possible D gene TRBD1, 6 bases. Sequencing was carried out using peripheral blood. CDR3 coding DNA: TGTGCCAGCAGCTTAATGGGGGCGAATGCCTACGAGCAGTACTTC. It is translated as CASSLMGANAYEQYF.